This T cell receptor (beta chain) was captured by sequencing in a study of CD8 T cells in ankylosing spondylitis. Study findings and constraints: Existing reports had already noted some motif variants in reactive arthritis synovial fluid and blood.

Remarks on this clonotype: Antigen: not known.

Germline lookup yields CDR1 SEHNR and CDR2 FQNEAQ (reference sequence). The CDR3 contains 14 residues. V shed 6 bases and J 7 bases; nucleotides not matched to a gene: 8. Making the TCR beta libraries involved quantitative 5'-RACE with molecular barcodes. Via MiXCR, TCRdb re-called the 5' RACE reads, giving one row per CDR3 protein. Here the sample spans roughly 240,000 distinct CDR3 sequences, roughly 8% being singletons. The rearrangement joins TRBV7-9 to TRBJ2-1; 8 bases match TRBD2. The source is a female donor with ankylosing spondylitis or in good health (not recorded which). Sequencing was performed on blood, either unsorted or a sorted T cell fraction (not recorded which). The DNA for the CDR3 is TGTGCCAGCAGGCCGGGACTAGGCCGGAATGAGCAGTTCTTC. The encoded protein is CASRPGLGRNEQFF.